The 11 T cell receptor beta chains in this list originate from one sample, sequenced in a study of CXCR3-negative and CXCR3-positive naive CD8 T cells. The authors made the TRB cDNA libraries by 5' RACE using UMI labels. With the 5' RACE reads reprocessed, TCRdb shows one record per CDR3 protein and no DNA. This sample carries approximately 45,000 distinct CDR3 sequences, with roughly 14% going to the ten biggest clones. Material: memory CD8+ T cells from blood. These receptors were collected from a human donor in good health. Some clones in this sample may be carry-over from other donors' samples.

J is TRBJ1-1 and V is TRBV4-1; TCRdb proposes TRBD1, but this gene call is untestable without DNA. This CDR3 comprises 14 residues. Germline-derived CDR1 and CDR2 are MGHRA and YSYEKL. CDR3 amino acids: CASSTRDENTEAFF.

This chain uses TRBV4-3 with TRBJ2-1; TCRdb names TRBD2, which stays unverified in the absence of DNA. Germline V CDR1 and CDR2: LGHNA, YSLEER. There are 18 residues in the CDR3. This chain's CDR3 is CASSQGVERLSSYNEQFF.

The rearrangement links TRBV29-1 to TRBJ2-7; TCRdb's D gene call, TRBD1, goes unchecked for lack of DNA. This CDR3 is 13 amino acids long. Germline CDR1 reads SQVTM; CDR2 reads ANQGSEA. The CDR3 sequence: CSVGQGSSYEQYF.

V gene TRBV7-8 combines with J gene TRBJ2-7; TCRdb's assignment of TRBD2 cannot be checked, as there is no DNA. This CDR3 comprises 16 residues. Germline V gene data show CDR1 as SGHVS and CDR2 as FQNEAQ. CDR3: CASSLGRSGAYYEQYF.

V usage is TRBV29-1 and J usage is TRBJ1-2. CDR3 length equals 13 residues. CDR1 and CDR2 (germline): SQVTM, ANQGSEA. The CDR3 loop is CSVEVSGSNGYTF. Using reference TRBV29-1 and TRBJ1-2 for the parts outside the CDR3, the full variable domain is SAVISQKPSRDICQRGTSLTIQCQVDSQVTMMFWYRQQPGQSLTLIATANQGSEATYESGFVIDKFPISRPNLTFSTLTVSNMSPEDSSIYLCSVEVSGSNGYTFGSGTRLTVV.

The CDR3 protein is CASSGGGWAWETQYF. V and J are TRBV6-5 and TRBJ2-5; lacking DNA, the TRBD1 call made by TCRdb goes unchecked. The CDR3 extends over 15 amino acids. The germline V gene encodes CDR1 MNHEY and CDR2 SVGAGI.

The chain employs TRBV29-1 and TRBJ1-5. The germline V gene has CDR1 SQVTM and CDR2 ANQGSEA. The length of the CDR3 is 13 residues. CDR3 loop: CSVGGGPNQPQHF.

J is TRBJ2-7 and V is TRBV28; the D call of TRBD1 rests on TCRdb alone, since no DNA is present to check it. CDR1 MDHEN and CDR2 SYDVKM come from the germline V gene. CDR3 length: 13 residues. CDR3: CASRNQGGDEQYF.

V gene TRBV10-3 combines with J gene TRBJ1-1; with no DNA, the TCRdb D assignment of TRBD1 cannot be verified. From germline, CDR1 is ENHRY and CDR2 SYGVKD. CDR3 length equals 14 residues. The CDR3 region is CAISEEGAITEAFF.

The chain's CDR3 is CASSRRGRSTDTQYF. This chain connects TRBV9 to TRBJ2-3; the TCRdb D gene call, TRBD1, has no DNA to confirm it. Germline V gives CDR1 SGDLS, CDR2 YYNGEE. CDR3 size: 15 residues. The complete variable domain, with remaining parts taken from reference TRBV9 and TRBJ2-3, reads DSGVTQTPKHLITATGQRVTLRCSPRSGDLSVYWYQQSLDQGLQFLIQYYNGEERAKGNILERFSAQQFPDLHSELNLSSLELGDSALYFCASSRRGRSTDTQYFGPGTRLTVL.

The chain recombines TRBV29-1 with TRBJ2-2; absent DNA, TCRdb's TRBD2 call cannot be checked. This CDR3 has 16 amino acids. The germline V gene has CDR1 SQVTM and CDR2 ANQGSEA. CDR3 in amino acids: CSVGIATSGVAGELFF.